The rows below give T cell receptor beta chains drawn from one sample of a study of response to subunit inactivated influenza vaccine. TCRdb recomputed calls from the RT-PCR reads with MiXCR, one row per CDR3 protein. The sample has about 520,000 distinct CDR3 sequences, approximately 6.9% seen once. The source material was PBMCs from blood, sampled 23 to 25 months after vaccination. These receptor sequences come from a man aged 45 to 75 who received an inactivated influenza vaccine. Each CDR3 is given without its conserved first and last residue. The D gene is left open where the match is weak.

V: TRBV5-8; D: .; J: TRBJ1-2; CDR3: ASTFRQSYGYT
V: TRBV19; D: TRBD1; J: TRBJ2-2; CDR3: ASSIGTGPNTGELF
V: TRBV4-3; D: TRBD1; J: TRBJ2-5; CDR3: ASSQATRGRETQY
V: TRBV7-2; D: .; J: TRBJ1-5; CDR3: ASSLGTVQPQH
V: TRBV5-1; D: TRBD2; J: TRBJ2-2; CDR3: ASSYSRLAGGVTGELF
V: TRBV6-5; D: .; J: TRBJ1-3; CDR3: ASSYVGRSGNTIY
V: TRBV30; D: .; J: TRBJ2-3; CDR3: AWSAGGTTDTQY
V: TRBV20-1; D: TRBD1; J: TRBJ2-7; CDR3: SARSRDRVIEQY
V: TRBV5-1; D: TRBD1; J: TRBJ2-7; CDR3: ASSLSLQGRSEQY
V: TRBV20-1; D: TRBD1; J: TRBJ1-1; CDR3: SARAGTGRPEAF
V: TRBV5-4; D: .; J: TRBJ2-7; CDR3: ASSLGPGAPYEQY
V: TRBV12-3/TRBV12-4; D: TRBD1; J: TRBJ1-2; CDR3: ASSFRGQGYYGYT
V: TRBV3-1; D: .; J: TRBJ2-5; CDR3: ASSQWGRGQETQY
V: TRBV6-5; D: TRBD1; J: TRBJ1-2; CDR3: ASSYSTGSIGYT
V: TRBV20-1; D: TRBD2; J: TRBJ2-1; CDR3: SSRGEGPGNEQF
V: TRBV10-3; D: TRBD1; J: TRBJ2-7; CDR3: AISGPGQGSN
V: TRBV5-1; D: .; J: TRBJ2-2; CDR3: ASKWNANTGELF
V: TRBV7-9; D: TRBD1; J: TRBJ1-3; CDR3: ASSLAGDSTIY
V: TRBV20-1; D: .; J: TRBJ1-1; CDR3: SARVGGSDTEAF
V: TRBV10-1; D: .; J: TRBJ1-1; CDR3: ASSERIGTEAF
V: TRBV12-3/TRBV12-4; D: .; J: TRBJ1-1; CDR3: ASSLASGKMGKAF
V: TRBV15; D: .; J: TRBJ2-4; CDR3: ATSSNPGTAKNIQY
V: TRBV20-1; D: .; J: TRBJ1-6; CDR3: SARDLGRSSYNSPLH
V: TRBV4-2; D: TRBD1; J: TRBJ2-4; CDR3: ASSQGVRGSAKNIQY
V: TRBV4-3; D: .; J: TRBJ2-6; CDR3: ASSQDPGAGANVLT
V: TRBV5-1; D: .; J: TRBJ1-1; CDR3: ASSLERGGLTEAF
V: TRBV20-1; D: .; J: TRBJ2-1; CDR3: SAEDGYNEQF
V: TRBV10-3; D: .; J: TRBJ2-1; CDR3: AIASSYNEQF
V: TRBV6-2/TRBV6-3; D: TRBD1; J: TRBJ1-2; CDR3: ASSYIPPGRGHGYT
V: TRBV12-3/TRBV12-4; D: TRBD2; J: TRBJ2-3; CDR3: ASSIAGYSTDTQY
V: TRBV4-3; D: .; J: TRBJ2-7; CDR3: ASSKGGYEQY
V: TRBV20-1; D: TRBD2; J: TRBJ2-5; CDR3: SARESGRQETQY
V: TRBV13; D: TRBD1; J: TRBJ1-2; CDR3: ASAPGQILYGYT
V: TRBV5-1; D: .; J: TRBJ1-1; CDR3: ASSAAGLALPEAF
V: TRBV20-1; D: TRBD1; J: TRBJ1-1; CDR3: SAKNAGTGIAEAF
V: TRBV6-5; D: .; J: TRBJ2-6; CDR3: ASSYSSEASGANVLT
V: TRBV3-1; D: TRBD1; J: TRBJ1-2; CDR3: ASRFGQGPNYGYT
V: TRBV20-1; D: .; J: TRBJ1-2; CDR3: SVSGLIYGYT
V: TRBV7-9; D: .; J: TRBJ2-1; CDR3: ASSLDGGADNEQF
V: TRBV5-1; D: .; J: TRBJ2-5; CDR3: ASSLAGKWETQY